This entry lists 28 T cell receptor beta chains sequenced from one sample in a study of Graves' ophthalmopathy and Graves' hyperthyroidism. TCR beta CDR3 regions were amplified from RNA transcripts. The authors performed first-round RT-PCR with HTBI primers and then a second-round multiplex PCR. TCRdb itself ran the multiplex PCR reads through MiXCR, one entry per CDR3 protein. Of roughly 400,000 distinct CDR3 sequences in the sample, approximately 20% are singletons; the top ten hold approximately 1.4%. Material for sequencing was peripheral blood. Receptors were obtained from a young woman with Graves' ophthalmopathy.

The table lists this clonotype with many counts. This chain uses TRBV15 with TRBJ2-7; D gene unclear. The V end was cut by 0 bases, the J end by 7 bases, with 10 bases between. Germline CDR1 is LNHNV and CDR2 is YYDKDF (reference sequence). The CDR3 runs to 13 residues. The CDR3 protein is CATSREVAGEQYF. CDR3 sequence (DNA): TGTGCCACCAGCAGAGAGGTTGCCGGGGAGCAGTACTTC.

This clonotype was picked up many times. This rearrangement joins TRBV7-2 to TRBJ1-5, with a possible D match to TRBD1 (6 bases). Trimming took 5 bases from V and 10 from J, leaving 18 bases between them. CDR1 is SGHTA and CDR2 is FQGNSA in the germline V gene. This CDR3 comprises 14 residues. In DNA, the CDR3 is TGTGCCAGCAGCCCGACAGGCCACGGGAGCCCCCAGCATTTT. This encodes CASSPTGHGSPQHF.

Ten or more counts support this clonotype. The V and J genes are TRBV7-2 and TRBJ1-1; a possible D gene is TRBD1 (6 bases). Germline V CDR1 and CDR2: SGHTA, FQGNSA. Deletions cut 5 bases from V and 0 bases from J, with 13 bases between. The CDR3 sequence is 15 residues long. The chain's CDR3 is CASSDVRGVNTEAFF. The CDR3 DNA reads as TGTGCCAGCAGCGACGTCAGGGGCGTGAACACTGAAGCTTTCTTT.

This clonotype was recorded at least ten times. DNA for the CDR3: TGTGCCAGCAGTCCTTACCGGGACAGGATAAACTATGGCTACACCTTC. This codes for CASSPYRDRINYGYTF. The chain joins TRBV12-3 or TRBV12-4 to TRBJ1-2; 8 nucleotides align to TRBD1. This CDR3 spans 16 amino acids. V gave up 5 bases and J gave up 2 bases; unmatched junction bases: 10.

This clonotype was seen at least ten times. CDR3 in DNA: TGTGCCAGCAGTAAGACAGGGATCGGCGTGAACACTGAAGCTTTCTTT. Its protein is CASSKTGIGVNTEAFF. The gene calls are TRBV6-1 and TRBJ1-1; 7 bases map to TRBD1. The CDR3 is made up of 16 amino acids. J was trimmed by 0 bases and V by 5 bases; bases with no gene match: 9. Germline CDR1 MNHNS, CDR2 SASEGT.

This clonotype was picked up many times. V usage is TRBV7-9 and J usage is TRBJ1-5; D is uncertain. CDR1 SEHNR and CDR2 FQNEAQ come from the germline V gene (reference sequence). The CDR3 runs to 14 residues. Trimming left V 1 base short and J 7 bases short, with 11 bases between. The CDR3 loop is CASSLDVGPQPQHF. CDR3 DNA sequence: TGTGCCAGCAGCTTAGATGTAGGCCCACAGCCCCAGCATTTT.

At least ten counts were recorded for this clonotype. This chain connects TRBV11-2 to TRBJ1-1; 11 bases line up with TRBD1. Germline V lookup: CDR1 SGHAT, CDR2 FQNNGV. The CDR3 totals 17 residues. Trimming took 1 base from V and 3 from J; bases not matched to a gene: 7. As DNA, the CDR3 is TGTGCCAGCAGCTTAGGACGTTGGACAGGGGGCCACACTGAAGCTTTCTTT. Protein sequence: CASSLGRWTGGHTEAFF.

This clonotype was seen repeatedly, ten times or more. J is TRBJ2-5 and V is TRBV29-1; D is possibly TRBD2 (6 bases). Germline V gene data show CDR1 as SQVTM and CDR2 as ANQGSEA. Trimming took 5 bases from V and 5 from J, leaving 18 bases between them. The CDR3 sequence is 14 residues long. CDR3 protein: CSVSTGLSRETQYF. CDR3 bases: TGCAGCGTTTCGACGGGACTTTCACGGGAGACCCAGTACTTC.

This clonotype has ten or more counts. The CDR3 here is CASSESGDRAAAFF. CDR3 in DNA: TGTGCCAGCAGTGAATCGGGTGACAGGGCTGCAGCTTTCTTT. The chain joins TRBV2 to TRBJ1-1, with TRBD1 matching 7 bases. After removal of 2 bases from V and 10 bases from J, the junction contained 10 bases not matched to a gene. Germline V CDR1 and CDR2: SNHLY, FYNNEI. The length of the CDR3 is 14 residues.

The sample holds many counts of this clonotype. One end of the junction does not line up with germline, which may come from a read error. The chain has TRBV7-3 and TRBJ1-2, with a weak D call TRBD1 (6 bases). The CDR3 sequence is 13 residues long. The germline V gene has CDR1 SGHTA and CDR2 FQGTGA. CDR3 residues: CASSKDNRAPRFF. The CDR3 coding sequence is TGTGCCAGCAGCAAAGACAACAGGGCCCCTCGGTTTTTC.

There are many counts of this clonotype. The chain uses TRBV5-6 and TRBJ2-5; TRBD1 might be the D (6 bases). V dropped 3 bases and J dropped 5 bases, with 14 bases sitting between them. This CDR3 has 14 residues. Germline V CDR1 and CDR2: SGHDT, YYEEEE. The CDR3 loop is CASSWGQTEETQYF. DNA for the CDR3: TGTGCCAGCAGCTGGGGACAAACGGAGGAGACCCAGTACTTC.

The V call is TRBV28, the J call TRBJ2-2, with TRBD1 matching 9 bases. V gave up 7 bases and J gave up 4 bases; unmatched junction bases: 7. Germline lookup yields CDR1 MDHEN and CDR2 SYDVKM. The CDR3 extends over 15 amino acids. CDR3 coding DNA: TGTGCCAGCATACGGGACAGGGTAGGCACCGGGGAGCTGTTTTTT. As protein: CASIRDRVGTGELFF.

This clonotype was recorded many times. The chain carries TRBV30 and TRBJ2-6; D is possibly TRBD1 (6 bases). From germline, CDR1 is GTSNPN and CDR2 SVGIG (reference sequence). The CDR3 consists of 16 residues. The V gene lost 1 base and the J gene lost 3 bases, with 13 bases spanning the gap. The CDR3 reads CAWSEPQGNGANVLTF. The CDR3, as DNA: TGTGCCTGGAGTGAGCCACAGGGAAATGGGGCCAACGTCCTGACTTTC.

This clonotype occurred many times. The rearrangement links TRBV6-2 or TRBV6-3 to TRBJ2-7; the match to TRBD2 covers 13 bases. CDR1 and CDR2 (germline): MNHEY, SVGEGT. Trimming cost V 5 bases and J 2 bases; bases outside gene matches: 6. The CDR3 spans 16 residues. CDR3: CASSRLAGGKTYEQYF. For the CDR3, the DNA is TGTGCCAGCAGTAGACTAGCGGGGGGAAAGACCTACGAGCAGTACTTC.

A word on this clonotype: Its ends do not fully match the called genes, so a read error is possible. The chain links TRBV7-2 to TRBJ2-5, with 7 bases identical to TRBD2. CDR3 length equals 13 residues. From germline, CDR1 is SGHTA and CDR2 FQGNSA. This chain's CDR3 is CASGLADQEAQYF. The DNA for the CDR3 is TGTGCCAGCGGTCTAGCGGATCAAGAGGCCCAGTACTTC.

This clonotype was seen repeatedly, ten times or more. The rearrangement uses TRBV4-2 and TRBJ2-5; 11 bases agree with TRBD2. Germline CDR1 and CDR2: LGHNA and YNFKEQ. This CDR3 is built from 19 residues. V was clipped by 4 bases and J by 5 bases; unmatched bases: 18. The CDR3, as DNA: TGTGCCAGCAGCCCAGCGACCCCCCAACTAGCGGGAGTATTGGAGACCCAGTACTTC. Residues: CASSPATPQLAGVLETQYF.

Concerning this clonotype: The DNA is omitted, as the CDR3 cannot be located on it reliably, and the CDR3 follows TCRdb's listing. The V call is TRBV2, the J call TRBJ1-5. The CDR3 is 18 residues long, ends included. Germline lookup yields CDR1 SNHLY and CDR2 FYNNEI. CDR3 sequence: CASSEAAYFGPGNQPQHF.

This clonotype was seen at least ten times. The rearrangement links TRBV6-5 to TRBJ1-3; D is unresolved. Germline CDR1 is MNHEY and CDR2 is SVGAGI. CDR3 length: 15 residues. V lost 6 bases and J 0 bases, leaving 12 bases between the germline ends. The CDR3 reads CASSPGVLSGNTIYF. The CDR3 coding sequence is TGTGCCAGCAGCCCCGGAGTGCTCTCTGGAAACACCATATATTTT.

In regard to this clonotype: Possible read error: a much larger clone is one base away. The chain uses TRBV27 and TRBJ1-3; D remains unclear. CDR1 MNHEY and CDR2 SMNVEV come from the germline V gene (reference sequence). The CDR3 consists of 15 residues. Trimming removed 6 bases from V and 2 bases from J, with 14 bases in between. This CDR3 is CASSDGPGPGNTIYF. The CDR3 region has the DNA TGTGCCAGCAGCGACGGGCCGGGCCCTGGAAACACCATATATTTT.

This clonotype was seen a single time. The chain is built from TRBV28 and TRBJ2-5; 14 nucleotides align to TRBD2. The CDR3 contains 19 residues. V lost 5 bases and J lost 2; bases outside the gene matches: 13. Germline V gene data show CDR1 as MDHEN and CDR2 as SYDVKM. The CDR3: CASSRRLAGGPGPQETQYF. CDR3 nucleotides: TGTGCCAGCAGTCGTCGACTAGCGGGAGGGCCGGGGCCACAAGAGACCCAGTACTTC.

This clonotype was observed many times. The chain combines TRBV6-2 or TRBV6-3 with TRBJ2-3, with D tentatively TRBD2 (5 bases). The V end lost 2 bases, the J end lost 8 bases, and 14 bases lay between the germline ends. The CDR3 sequence is 14 residues long. Germline CDR1 MNHEY, CDR2 SVGEGT. Here the CDR3 reads CASSYGRFRGTQYF. CDR3 nucleotides: TGTGCCAGCAGTTACGGCAGGTTTCGGGGTACGCAGTATTTT.

This clonotype was recorded at least ten times. V is TRBV11-2 and J is TRBJ1-6; D is unresolved. V lost 0 bases to trimming and J lost 14 bases, with 17 bases between them. Germline CDR1 is SGHAT and CDR2 is FQNNGV. This CDR3 comprises 15 residues. This CDR3 reads CASSLDAGSMESLHF. CDR3 in DNA: TGTGCCAGCAGCTTAGATGCCGGGAGTATGGAGTCCCTCCACTTT.

This clonotype was observed a handful of times. The CDR3 DNA reads as TGTGCCAGCTCACCGACAGGGAACTACGAGCAGTACTTC. This encodes CASSPTGNYEQYF. This chain connects TRBV18 to TRBJ2-7; 7 bases are a match to TRBD1. In germline, CDR1 is KGHSH, CDR2 LQKENI. After removal of 3 bases from V and 3 bases from J, the junction contained 2 bases not matched to a gene. The CDR3 length is 13 residues.

This clonotype occurred many times. V gene TRBV28 combines with J gene TRBJ1-2; D remains ambiguous. The CDR3 is 14 residues long. The ends were cut back, 3 bases at V and 2 bases at J, with 10 bases in the middle. Germline V gene sequence: CDR1 MDHEN, CDR2 SYDVKM. DNA of the CDR3: TGTGCCAGCAGTTTTCAGTCCAGCAACTATGGCTACACCTTC. Translating gives CASSFQSSNYGYTF.

This clonotype was detected many times. Sequence at one end of the junction differs from germline and may be a read error. The V gene is TRBV11-2, the J gene TRBJ1-3; D call uncertain. CDR1 and CDR2 (germline): SGHAT, FQNNGV. The CDR3 consists of 8 residues. DNA of the CDR3: TGTGCCAGCAGCCCATTGAATTTT. This gives the protein CASSPLNF.

This clonotype was observed at least ten times. The rearrangement links TRBV6-5 to TRBJ2-7, with 8 bases fitting TRBD2. In germline, CDR1 is MNHEY, CDR2 SVGAGI. The CDR3 has 13 residues. Germline trimming cut 8 bases from V and 3 bases from J; bases unmatched to any gene: 6. Here the CDR3 reads CASGPAGGYEQYF. DNA for the CDR3: TGTGCCAGCGGCCCGGCGGGGGGCTACGAGCAGTACTTC.

This clonotype was found many times. The rearrangement joins TRBV24-1 to TRBJ2-2; D call uncertain. Germline lookup yields CDR1 KGHDR and CDR2 SFDVKD. The CDR3 contains 13 residues. V was cut by 2 bases and J by 9 bases, with 9 bases left in between. In nucleotides, the CDR3 is TGTGCCACCAGTGATTCACCCCCCCGGGAGCTGTTTTTT. Protein product: CATSDSPPRELFF.

This clonotype was counted ten times or more. V usage is TRBV7-2 and J usage is TRBJ2-7; 9 bases match TRBD2. The V segment lost 5 bases and the J segment 2 bases; nucleotides outside the gene matches: 7. The germline CDR1 and CDR2 sequences are SGHTA and FQGNSA. The CDR3 is made up of 15 amino acids. Here the CDR3 reads CASSKNSGGTYEQYF. In nucleotides, the CDR3 is TGTGCCAGCAGCAAGAATAGCGGGGGAACCTACGAGCAGTACTTC.